This T cell receptor beta chain was found in a study of blood T cell repertoires in COVID-19. Only in-frame clones appear in the TCRdb table, and some are missing; sequencing was by immunoSEQ multiplex PCR. This table has a few hundred thousand clones, 90% appearing once. V lost 4 bases to trimming and J lost 1 base; unmatched junction nucleotides: 9. Germline V gives CDR1 SGHTA, CDR2 FQGNSA. The CDR3 is 17 amino acids. This clonotype was obtained from a woman between 18 and 29 years old with acute COVID-19. The sample taken for sequencing was PBMCs or T cells enriched from blood (not recorded which). The genes are TRBV7-2 and TRBJ2-2; TRBD2 agrees at 7 bases. CDR3 sequence: CASSSRLAVLNTGELFF. The DNA of the CDR3 is TGTGCCAGCAGCTCCCGGCTAGCGGTCCTGAACACCGGGGAGCTGTTTTTT.